This T cell receptor (beta chain) was sequenced for a study of cytomegalovirus exposure and HLA in healthy donors. Study details: The 120 or so validation repertoires, a later analysis reported, used the same platform as the approximately 700 first-cohort repertoires.

TCRdb's copy holds only in-frame clones and misses some; the assay was immunoSEQ multiplex PCR. The sample records approximately 54,000 clones, approximately 89% being singletons. Germline V gene data show CDR1 as LGHNT and CDR2 as FRNRAP. The CDR3 runs to 14 residues. The trim removed 6 bases at V and 0 bases at J, leaving 4 bases unmatched. This clonotype originated in a woman aged 18 to 35 in good health and CMV-seropositive. The specimen was PBMCs. The chain joins TRBV12-5 to TRBJ1-2; 7 nucleotides agree with TRBD1. DNA for the CDR3: TGTGCTAGTGGATGGGACAGAGCTAACTATGGCTACACCTTC. Translated: CASGWDRANYGYTF.